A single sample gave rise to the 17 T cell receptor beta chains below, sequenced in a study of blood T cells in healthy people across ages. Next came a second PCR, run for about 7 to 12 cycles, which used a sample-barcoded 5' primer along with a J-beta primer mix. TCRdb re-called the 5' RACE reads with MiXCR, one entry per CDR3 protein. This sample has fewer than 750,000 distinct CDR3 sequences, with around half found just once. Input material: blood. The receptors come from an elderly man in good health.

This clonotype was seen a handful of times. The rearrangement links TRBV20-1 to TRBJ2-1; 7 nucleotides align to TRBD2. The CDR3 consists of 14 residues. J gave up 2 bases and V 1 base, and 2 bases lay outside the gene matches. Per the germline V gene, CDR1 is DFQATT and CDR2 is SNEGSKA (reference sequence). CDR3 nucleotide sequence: TGCAGTGCTAGAGGAGGGAGGGCCTACAATGAGCAGTTCTTC. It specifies CSARGGRAYNEQFF.

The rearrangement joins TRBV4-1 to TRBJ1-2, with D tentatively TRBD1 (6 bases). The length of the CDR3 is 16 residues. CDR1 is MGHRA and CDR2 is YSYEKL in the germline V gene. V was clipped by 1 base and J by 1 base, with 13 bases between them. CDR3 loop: CASSQGGIGGNYGYTF. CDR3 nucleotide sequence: TGCGCCAGCAGCCAAGGGGGCATAGGGGGTAACTATGGCTACACCTTC.

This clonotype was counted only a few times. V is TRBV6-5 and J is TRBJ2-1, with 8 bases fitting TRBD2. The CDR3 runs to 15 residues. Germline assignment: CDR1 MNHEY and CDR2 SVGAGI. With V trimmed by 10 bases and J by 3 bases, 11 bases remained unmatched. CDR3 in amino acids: CAIARGREGYNEQFF. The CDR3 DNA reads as TGTGCCATCGCGAGGGGTCGGGAGGGCTACAATGAGCAGTTCTTC.

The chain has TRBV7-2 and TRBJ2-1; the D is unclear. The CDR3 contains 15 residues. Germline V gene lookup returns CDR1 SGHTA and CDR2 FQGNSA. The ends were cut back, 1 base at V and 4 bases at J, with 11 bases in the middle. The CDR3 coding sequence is TGTGCCAGCAGCTTAGATCGGCAGAGGTACAATGAGCAGTTCTTC. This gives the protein CASSLDRQRYNEQFF.

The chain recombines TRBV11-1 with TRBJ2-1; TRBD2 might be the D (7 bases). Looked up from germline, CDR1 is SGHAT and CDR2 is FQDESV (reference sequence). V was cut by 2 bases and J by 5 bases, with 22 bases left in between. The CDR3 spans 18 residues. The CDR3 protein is CASSLKGGSVAGNNEQFF. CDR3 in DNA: TGTGCCAGCAGCTTAAAGGGGGGGTCGGTAGCGGGCAACAATGAGCAGTTCTTC.

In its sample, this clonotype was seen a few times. Here the CDR3 DNA reads TGTGCCAGCAGCCCACGTCAAGCTAGCGACTACGAGCAGTACTTC. Protein sequence: CASSPRQASDYEQYF. The V and J genes are TRBV9 and TRBJ2-7; D is possibly TRBD2 (6 bases). The V gene's germline CDR1 is SGDLS and CDR2 YYNGEE. The CDR3 is made up of 15 amino acids. The V gene lost 4 bases and the J gene lost 3 bases, with 17 bases spanning the gap. The full variable domain, in which reference TRBV9 and TRBJ2-7 provide the parts outside the CDR3, is DSGVTQTPKHLITATGQRVTLRCSPRSGDLSVYWYQQSLDQGLQFLIQYYNGEERAKGNILERFSAQQFPDLHSELNLSSLELGDSALYFCASSPRQASDYEQYFGPGTRLTVT.

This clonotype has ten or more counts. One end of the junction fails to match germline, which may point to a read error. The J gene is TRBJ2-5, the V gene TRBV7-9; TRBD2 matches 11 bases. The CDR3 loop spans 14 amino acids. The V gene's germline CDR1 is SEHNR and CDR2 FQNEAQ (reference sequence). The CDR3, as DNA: TGTGCCAGCAGCCTAGCGGGGGGCCAAGAGACCCAGTACTTC. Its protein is CASSLAGGQETQYF.

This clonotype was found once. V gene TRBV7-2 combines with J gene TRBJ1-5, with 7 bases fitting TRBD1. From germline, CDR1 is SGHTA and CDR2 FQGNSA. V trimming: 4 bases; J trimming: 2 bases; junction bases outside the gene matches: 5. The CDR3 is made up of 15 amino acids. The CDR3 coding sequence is TGTGCCAGCAGCTGGGACACAGGGGGCAATCAGCCCCAGCATTTT. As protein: CASSWDTGGNQPQHF.

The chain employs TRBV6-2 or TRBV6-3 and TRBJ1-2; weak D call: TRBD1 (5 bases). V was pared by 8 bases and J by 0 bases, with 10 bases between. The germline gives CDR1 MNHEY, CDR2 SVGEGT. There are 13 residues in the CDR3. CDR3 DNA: TGTGCCAGCGGAGGGGAACCTAACTATGGCTACACCTTC. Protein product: CASGGEPNYGYTF.

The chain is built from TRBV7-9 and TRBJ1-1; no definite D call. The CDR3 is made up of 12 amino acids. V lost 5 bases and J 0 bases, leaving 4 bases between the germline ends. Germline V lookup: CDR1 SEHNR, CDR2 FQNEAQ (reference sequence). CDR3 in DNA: TGTGCCAGCAGCCATCTGAACACTGAAGCTTTCTTT. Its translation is CASSHLNTEAFF.

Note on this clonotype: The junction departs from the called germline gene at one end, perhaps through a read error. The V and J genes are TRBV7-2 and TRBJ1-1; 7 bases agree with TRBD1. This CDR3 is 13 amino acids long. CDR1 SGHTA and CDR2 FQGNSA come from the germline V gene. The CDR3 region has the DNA TGTGCCAGCAGCTGGGGACAGAACGCTGAAGCTTTCTTT. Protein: CASSWGQNAEAFF.

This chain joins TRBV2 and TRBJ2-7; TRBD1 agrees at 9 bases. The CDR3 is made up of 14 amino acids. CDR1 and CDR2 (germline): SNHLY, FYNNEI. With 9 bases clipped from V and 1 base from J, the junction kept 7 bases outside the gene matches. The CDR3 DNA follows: TGTGCCAGTCATTCCGGGACAGGGTCCTACGAGCAGTACTTC. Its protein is CASHSGTGSYEQYF.

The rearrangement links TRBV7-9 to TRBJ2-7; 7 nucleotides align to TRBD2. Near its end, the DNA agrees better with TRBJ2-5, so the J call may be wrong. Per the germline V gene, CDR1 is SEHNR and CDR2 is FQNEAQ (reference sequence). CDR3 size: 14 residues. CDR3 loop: CASSAGLVRETQYF. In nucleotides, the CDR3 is TGTGCCAGCAGCGCCGGACTAGTCCGGGAGACCCAGTACTTC.

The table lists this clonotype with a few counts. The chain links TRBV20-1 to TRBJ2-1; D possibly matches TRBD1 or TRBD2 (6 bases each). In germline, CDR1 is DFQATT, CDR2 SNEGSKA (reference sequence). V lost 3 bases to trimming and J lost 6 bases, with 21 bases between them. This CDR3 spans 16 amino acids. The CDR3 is CSARGRRDTIGNEQFF. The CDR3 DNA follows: TGCAGTGCTAGGGGCCGGAGGGACACAATAGGCAATGAGCAGTTCTTC.

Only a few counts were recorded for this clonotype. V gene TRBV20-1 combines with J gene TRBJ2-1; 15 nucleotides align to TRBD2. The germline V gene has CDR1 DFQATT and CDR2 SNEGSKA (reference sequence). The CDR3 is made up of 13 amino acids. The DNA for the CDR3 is TGCATCTCCGGGACTAGCGGGAGGAATGAGCAGTTCTTC. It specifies CISGTSGRNEQFF.

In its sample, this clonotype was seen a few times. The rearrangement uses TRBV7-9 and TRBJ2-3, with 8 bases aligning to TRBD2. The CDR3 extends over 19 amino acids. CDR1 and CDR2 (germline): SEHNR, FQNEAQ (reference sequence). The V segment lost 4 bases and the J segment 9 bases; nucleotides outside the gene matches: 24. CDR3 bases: TGTGCCAGCAGCTCAACCCCCTCGGGTCGGGGGGGCCTTGTCTACACGCAGTATTTT. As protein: CASSSTPSGRGGLVYTQYF.

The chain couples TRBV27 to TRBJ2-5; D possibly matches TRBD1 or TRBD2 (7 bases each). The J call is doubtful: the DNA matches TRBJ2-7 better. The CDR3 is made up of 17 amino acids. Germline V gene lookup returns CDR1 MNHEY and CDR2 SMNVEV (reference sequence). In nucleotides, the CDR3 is TGTGCCAGCAGTTTAAGACGTGGGGGGGGACAGAATTACGAGCAGTACTTC. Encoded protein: CASSLRRGGGQNYEQYF.